Listed below are T cell receptor beta chains from one sample, sequenced in a study of identical twins. Each CDR3 protein gets one entry after TCRdb re-called the 5' RACE reads with MiXCR. The data show nearly 650,000 distinct CDR3 sequences, under 8.5% seen once. The sample also formed part of further work on yellow fever vaccine responses in identical twins.

Source material: PBMCs. The receptors shown here come from a woman younger than 30 in good health. Both conserved end residues are part of each CDR3. A D gene is named only where the DNA matches it firmly. Rows give clone size only sometimes, using once, few, many, or a class for an expanded clone.

length	V	D	J	size	DNA	CDR3
13	TRBV10-3	TRBD1	TRBJ2-7	many	TGTGCCATCAAACAGGGGGGATCCTACGAGCAGTACTTC	CAIKQGGSYEQYF
16	TRBV3-1	.	TRBJ2-1	few	TGTGCCAGCAGCCAAAAAGAGAGGAATCAGGACAATGAGCAGTTCTTC	CASSQKERNQDNEQFF
15	TRBV12-3/TRBV12-4	.	TRBJ1-6	.	TGTGCCAGCAGTGCATTACAGTTATCTAATTCACCCCTCCACTTT	CASSALQLSNSPLHF
14	TRBV12-3/TRBV12-4	.	TRBJ1-2	.	TGTGCCAGCATTCTCTCACCCGGATCCTATGGCTACACCTTC	CASILSPGSYGYTF
16	TRBV5-1	.	TRBJ2-3	many	TGCGCCAGCAGCTTGGAGTCCCAGGCCGGGGGAGATACGCAGTATTTT	CASSLESQAGGDTQYF
11	TRBV7-9	.	TRBJ2-4	.	TGTGCCAGCAGCCAAGGGGCGATTCAGTACTTC	CASSQGAIQYF
14	TRBV11-2	TRBD2	TRBJ2-7	many	TGTGCCAGCAGCTCACAGAGCGGGAGCTACGAGCAGTACTTC	CASSSQSGSYEQYF
14	TRBV20-1	.	TRBJ1-3	few	TGCAGTGCTGCCGGCGAGGGCGGTGGAAACACCATATATTTT	CSAAGEGGGNTIYF
15	TRBV3-1	.	TRBJ2-3	.	TGTGCCAGCAGCCAAGTACAGGAAGTCACAGATACGCAGTATTTT	CASSQVQEVTDTQYF
19	TRBV14	.	TRBJ2-2	few	TGTGCCAGCAGCCAAGGTCTGGGAACGAGAGGGACGGCCACCGGGGAGCTGTTTTTT	CASSQGLGTRGTATGELFF
16	TRBV7-6	TRBD1	TRBJ2-1	.	TGTGCCAGCAGCTTTGGAGACAGGGCTAACTACAATGAGCAGTTCTTC	CASSFGDRANYNEQFF
13	TRBV6-4	TRBD1	TRBJ1-1	many	TGTGCCAGCAGAGCCAGGGGGGACACTGAAGCTTTCTTT	CASRARGDTEAFF
16	TRBV18	.	TRBJ2-5	.	TGTGCCAGCTCACCCCGAGGTGGGGGGCTCGCAGAGACCCAGTACTTC	CASSPRGGGLAETQYF
18	TRBV28	.	TRBJ2-2	.	TGTGCCAGCACCAAACTGTACTTCGGACAGTTTTTGGCCGGGGAGCTGTTTTTT	CASTKLYFGQFLAGELFF
15	TRBV15	TRBD1	TRBJ2-3	many	TGTGCCACCAGCAGTAACAGGGGTAGCACAGATACGCAGTATTTT	CATSSNRGSTDTQYF
15	TRBV5-1	.	TRBJ2-7	few	TGCGCCAGCAGCTTGGGGGGTGACGCCCAGTACGAGCAGTACTTC	CASSLGGDAQYEQYF
19	TRBV5-1	.	TRBJ2-1	.	TGCGCCAGCAGCTTGATCGGTCAGGAGCCACCCGGAACCAACAATGAGCAGTTCTTC	CASSLIGQEPPGTNNEQFF
16	TRBV5-1	TRBD2	TRBJ2-3	.	TGCGCCAGCAACAAGGACGGTCTAGCGGACACAGATACGCAGTATTTT	CASNKDGLADTDTQYF
17	TRBV12-3/TRBV12-4	TRBD1	TRBJ2-7	many	TGTGCCAGCAGCCCCCGACAGGGGTGGTCCGACTACTACGAGCAGTACTTC	CASSPRQGWSDYYEQYF
17	TRBV2	.	TRBJ1-4	.	TGTGCCAGCAGTGAGGAAAGTTGGGTCCGAGAGAATGAAAAACTGTTTTTT	CASSEESWVRENEKLFF
19	TRBV5-6	TRBD2	TRBJ2-1	.	TGTGCCAGCAGCTTGATGGTAGCGGGGGCCCACGGTTCTGGAAATGAGCAGTTCTTC	CASSLMVAGAHGSGNEQFF
15	TRBV2	.	TRBJ2-7	few	TGTGCCAGCAGAGAGGGCCGTCGTATCCCCTACGAGCAGTACTTC	CASREGRRIPYEQYF
12	TRBV29-1	.	TRBJ1-2	.	TGCAGCGACTGGGGCCCAGAGAGTGGCTACACCTTC	CSDWGPESGYTF
15	TRBV25-1	.	TRBJ1-1	.	TGTGCCAGCAGTGAAATGACGCGGTCGGACACTGAAGCTTTCTTT	CASSEMTRSDTEAFF
16	TRBV5-1	TRBD1	TRBJ2-5	many	TGCGCCAGCAGCTTCGGCAGGACAGGGTCAAAAGAGACCCAGTACTTC	CASSFGRTGSKETQYF
16	TRBV4-1	TRBD2	TRBJ2-3	many	TGCGCCAGCAGCCAACGGACTAGCGGGAGTACAGATACGCAGTATTTT	CASSQRTSGSTDTQYF
15	TRBV4-1	TRBD1	TRBJ2-3	.	TGCGCCAGCAGAAAGACAGGGTTAACAACAGATACGCAGTATTTT	CASRKTGLTTDTQYF